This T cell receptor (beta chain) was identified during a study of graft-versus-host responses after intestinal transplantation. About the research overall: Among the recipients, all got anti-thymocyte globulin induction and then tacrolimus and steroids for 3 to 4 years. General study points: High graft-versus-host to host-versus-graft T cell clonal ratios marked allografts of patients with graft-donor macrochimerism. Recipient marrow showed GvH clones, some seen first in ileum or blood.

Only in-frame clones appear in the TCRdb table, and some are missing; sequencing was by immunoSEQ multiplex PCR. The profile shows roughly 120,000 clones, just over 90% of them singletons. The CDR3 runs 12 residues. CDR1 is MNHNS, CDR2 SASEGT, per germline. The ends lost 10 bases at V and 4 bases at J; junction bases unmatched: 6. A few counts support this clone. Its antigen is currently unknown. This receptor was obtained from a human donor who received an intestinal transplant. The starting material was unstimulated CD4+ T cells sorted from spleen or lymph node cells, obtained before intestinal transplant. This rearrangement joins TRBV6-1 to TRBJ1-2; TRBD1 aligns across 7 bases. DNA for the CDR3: TGTGCCAAAAGGGACAGCTTCTATGGCTACACCTTC. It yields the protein CAKRDSFYGYTF.